This T cell receptor beta chain is drawn from a study of CD8+ T cells in alopecia areata. Study-level findings and limits: Patients shared TCRs less clearly than mice did, possibly for HLA-related reasons. Alopecia totalis/universalis scalp especially showed more expanded CD8+ clones than normal scalp. Tissue-resident alphabeta T cells belonging to normal skin likewise get sequenced within scalp specimens.

In germline, CDR1 is SQVTM, CDR2 ANQGSEA. The CDR3 consists of 13 residues. Trimming pared 7 bases from V and 0 bases from J, leaving 9 bases between. It was cDNA, reverse transcribed from extracted RNA, that served as the sequencing template. The method was immunoSEQ multiplex PCR; TCRdb's version includes in-frame clones alone and lacks a portion of them. Among about 140,000 clones listed, 55% were seen once. Comment on this clone: Its specificity is unknown.

This rearrangement joins TRBV29-1 to TRBJ1-4; D gene unclear. The specimen was CD4+ T cells sorted from blood. This TCR derives from a human donor in good health. CDR3 coding DNA: TGCAGCGCCCGAAGTGCAACTAATGAAAAACTGTTTTTT. Encoded protein: CSARSATNEKLFF.